The T cell receptor beta chain under discussion was sequenced for a study of T cell repertoires in cytomegalovirus infection. Study observations and caveats: The response measured ex vivo was dominated by TCR beta clonotypes (HLA-C-restricted and CMV-specific).

V was shortened by 5 bases and J by 4 bases, with 14 bases between the two germline ends. The germline V gene has CDR1 SEHNR and CDR2 FQNEAQ (reference sequence). The CDR3 spans 14 residues. TCRdb passed the reads through MiXCR, listing each CDR3 protein once. The profile covers around 500,000 distinct CDR3 sequences, with about 42% appearing a single time and about two fifths taken by the ten largest. For this clonotype: The target antigen is unknown.

The sequence derives from a human donor in good health (CMV status not recorded). Some clones in this sample may be carry-over from other donors' samples. The chain recombines TRBV7-9 with TRBJ1-2, with D perhaps matching TRBD1 (5 bases). Sequenced here: cultured PBMCs, sampled from culture after CMV antigen stimulation. CDR3 in amino acids: CASSASEGTYGYTF. For the CDR3, the DNA is TGTGCCAGCAGCGCCTCCGAGGGGACCTATGGCTACACCTTC.